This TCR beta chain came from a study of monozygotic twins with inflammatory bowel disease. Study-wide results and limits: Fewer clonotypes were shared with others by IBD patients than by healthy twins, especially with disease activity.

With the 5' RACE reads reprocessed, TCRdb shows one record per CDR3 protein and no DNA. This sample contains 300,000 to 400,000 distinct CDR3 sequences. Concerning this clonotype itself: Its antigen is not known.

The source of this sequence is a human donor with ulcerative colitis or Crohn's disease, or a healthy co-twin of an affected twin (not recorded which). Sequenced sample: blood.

CDR3: CASSPSDRGWANVLTF. This rearrangement joins TRBV7-2 to TRBJ2-6; TCRdb names TRBD1, which stays unverified in the absence of DNA. Germline CDR1 is SGHTA and CDR2 is FQGNSA. This CDR3 is 16 amino acids long. Based on the CDR3 plus reference TRBV7-2 and TRBJ2-6, the full variable domain is GAGVSQSPSNKVTEKGKDVELRCDPISGHTALYWYRQSLGQGLEFLIYFQGNSAPDKSGLPSDRFSAERTGGSVSTLTIQRTQQEDSAVYLCASSPSDRGWANVLTFGAGSRLTVL.